This T cell receptor beta chain was observed in a study of shared T cell receptors in the human thymus. Assay used: immunoSEQ multiplex PCR; TCRdb lists only in-frame clones, some missing. The sample lists 540,000 or so clones; more than 75% were seen once. The CDR3 covers 13 residues. Trimming removed 5 bases at V and 8 bases at J, with 15 bases between. Germline V gives CDR1 MNHEY, CDR2 SMNVEV (reference sequence). These data were also filed under a second study, of human thymus T cells. Turning to that study: Related research found strongly overlapping thymic repertoires in unrelated individuals.

The V and J genes are TRBV27 and TRBJ1-2, with D hard to call. Sequencing was performed on thymocytes. The source of this sequence is a boy younger than two with a congenital heart defect. The CDR3 loop reads CASSEGSPGGYTF. CDR3 nucleotide sequence: TGTGCCAGCAGTGAGGGCTCCCCTGGGGGCTACACCTTC.